The 26 T cell receptor beta chains below come from one sample, sequenced in a study of OX40 agonist ivuxolimab in advanced cancers. The data were produced by immunoSEQ multiplex PCR, yet TCRdb's version contains in-frame clones alone and is incomplete. The sample carries about 80,000 clones, 70% to 90% recorded once. Specimen: CD4+ or CD8+ T cells sorted from blood, collected in a trial of the OX40 agonist ivuxolimab. The source is an adult with an advanced solid tumor such as melanoma, head and neck, liver or kidney cancer.

This chain joins TRBV5-1 and TRBJ2-7; TRBD2 aligns across 8 bases. J was trimmed by 4 bases and V by 4 bases; bases with no gene match: 1. Germline CDR1 SGHRS, CDR2 YFSETQ. This CDR3 contains 12 residues. The CDR3 sequence is CASSPGGYEQYF. The DNA for the CDR3 is TGCGCCAGCAGCCCGGGGGGGTACGAGCAGTACTTC.

This clone came up a few times. The rearrangement uses TRBV7-2 and TRBJ1-2; D is uncertain. The CDR3 length is 15 residues. Germline values: CDR1 SGHTA, CDR2 FQGNSA. Trimming pared 1 base from V and 0 bases from J, leaving 9 bases between. In nucleotides, the CDR3 is TGTGCCAGCAGCTTAGGCGGGCCCGCTAACTATGGCTACACCTTC. Translating it yields CASSLGGPANYGYTF.

The chain uses TRBV7-2 and TRBJ2-1; no clear D. V lost 2 bases and J 9 bases, leaving 5 bases between the germline ends. The CDR3 contains 11 residues. Germline CDR1 and CDR2: SGHTA and FQGNSA. The CDR3 is CASSLMFEQFF. In DNA form, the CDR3 reads TGTGCCAGCAGCTTAATGTTTGAGCAGTTCTTC.

This chain links TRBV25-1 with TRBJ2-7; 9 bases fit TRBD2. V trimming: 4 bases; J trimming: 0 bases; junction bases outside the gene matches: 4. This CDR3 has 15 residues. From germline, CDR1 is MGHDK and CDR2 SYGVNS. The CDR3 region has the DNA TGTGCCAGCAGTGGAACACTAGCGGGCTCCTACGAGCAGTACTTC. Translating it yields CASSGTLAGSYEQYF.

The chain uses TRBV7-9 and TRBJ2-2; 11 bases match TRBD1. V gave up 4 bases and J gave up 6 bases; unmatched junction bases: 7. This CDR3 has 16 amino acids. CDR1 and CDR2 from the germline V gene are SEHNR and FQNEAQ (reference sequence). CDR3 protein: CASSSPGTGGPGELFF. In nucleotides, the CDR3 is TGTGCCAGCAGCTCCCCCGGGACAGGGGGGCCCGGGGAGCTGTTTTTT.

The genes are TRBV9 and TRBJ2-2; D is perhaps TRBD2 (6 bases). Per the germline V gene, CDR1 is SGDLS and CDR2 is YYNGEE. The CDR3 sequence is 15 residues long. V shed 2 bases and J shed 5 bases, with 13 bases lying between them. CDR3 region: CASSVGGGWTGELFF. In nucleotides, the CDR3 is TGTGCCAGCAGCGTCGGGGGTGGTTGGACCGGGGAGCTGTTTTTT.

The chain couples TRBV4-1 to TRBJ2-1; 12 nucleotides match TRBD2. This CDR3 is built from 15 residues. In germline, CDR1 is MGHRA, CDR2 YSYEKL. V lost 3 bases to trimming and J lost 7 bases; unmatched junction nucleotides: 4. The CDR3 here is CASSHLAGGLNEQFF. The DNA for the CDR3 is TGCGCCAGCAGCCACCTAGCGGGAGGGCTAAATGAGCAGTTCTTC.

The chain uses TRBV5-1 and TRBJ2-2; D perhaps matches TRBD1 (6 bases). Between the trimmed V and J ends, which lost 3 bases and 3 bases, there was a span of 18 bases. The CDR3 has 17 amino acids. The germline CDR1 and CDR2 sequences are SGHRS and YFSETQ. CDR3 nucleotides: TGCGCCAGCAGCTGGACAACGACAGGCATGGACACCGGGGAGCTGTTTTTT. This translates into CASSWTTTGMDTGELFF.

In this sample, this clone turned up once. CDR3 amino acids: CASSLSIGTGDSNQPQHF. In DNA, the CDR3 is TGTGCCAGCAGTTTATCGATCGGGACAGGGGATAGCAATCAGCCCCAGCATTTT. The rearrangement joins TRBV27 to TRBJ1-5; 10 bases are shared with TRBD1. J gave up 0 bases and V 0 bases, and 5 bases lay outside the gene matches. CDR3 length: 18 residues. CDR1 MNHEY and CDR2 SMNVEV come from the germline V gene (reference sequence).

J is TRBJ1-5 and V is TRBV7-9; D perhaps matches TRBD1 (5 bases). The V gene's germline CDR1 is SEHNR and CDR2 FQNEAQ (reference sequence). V shed 5 bases and J shed 3 bases, with 20 bases lying between them. CDR3 size: 17 residues. The CDR3 protein is CASSRTWDRRDNQPQHF. CDR3 DNA sequence: TGTGCCAGCAGCAGGACATGGGACCGACGAGACAATCAGCCCCAGCATTTT. Variable domain in full (rest from reference TRBV7-9 and TRBJ1-5): DTGVSQNPRHKITKRGQNVTFRCDPISEHNRLYWYRQTLGQGPEFLTYFQNEAQLEKSRLLSDRFSAERPKGSFSTLEIQRTEQGDSAMYLCASSRTWDRRDNQPQHFGDGTRLSIL.

The chain links TRBV6-4 to TRBJ2-1, with unresolved D. CDR1 and CDR2 from the germline V gene are MRHNA and SNTAGT. This CDR3 has 15 amino acids. Trimming cost V 4 bases and J 2 bases, with 12 bases left between them. DNA for the CDR3: TGTGCCAGCAGTGTCGGTCCTTCGGCCTACAATGAGCAGTTCTTC. Amino acid sequence: CASSVGPSAYNEQFF.

The table lists this clone with a few counts. The CDR3 bases are TGTGCCAGCAGTTCCACAGGCTACGAGCAGTACTTC. Residues: CASSSTGYEQYF. The rearrangement uses TRBV28 and TRBJ2-7, with D possibly being TRBD1 (5 bases). CDR3 length: 12 residues. The germline V and J ends were trimmed by 4 bases and 3 bases, with 7 bases remaining between them. The germline CDR1 and CDR2 sequences are MDHEN and SYDVKM.

V gene TRBV30 combines with J gene TRBJ1-4; D is uncertain. Germline CDR1 and CDR2: GTSNPN and SVGIG (reference sequence). The CDR3 has 12 residues. V lost 2 bases to trimming and J lost 8 bases, with 9 bases between them. CDR3: CAWSPPGEKLFF. CDR3 sequence (DNA): TGTGCCTGGAGTCCCCCGGGGGAAAAACTGTTTTTT.

This rearrangement joins TRBV28 to TRBJ2-5; 9 nucleotides agree with TRBD2. The ends lost 4 bases at V and 5 bases at J; junction bases unmatched: 2. The germline V gene has CDR1 MDHEN and CDR2 SYDVKM. The CDR3 consists of 13 residues. This CDR3 reads CASSWLAGETQYF. CDR3 coding DNA: TGTGCCAGCAGTTGGCTAGCGGGGGAGACCCAGTACTTC. The entire variable domain, with the rest obtained from reference TRBV28 and TRBJ2-5, is as follows: DVKVTQSSRYLVKRTGEKVFLECVQDMDHENMFWYRQDPGLGLRLIYFSYDVKMKEKGDIPEGYSVSREKKERFSLILESASTNQTSMYLCASSWLAGETQYFGPGTRLLVL.

CDR3 nucleotide sequence: TGCGCCAGCAGCTGGGAGACTAGCGGGCCTTACAATGAGCAGTTCTTC. Protein: CASSWETSGPYNEQFF. The chain combines TRBV5-1 with TRBJ2-1, with 10 bases matching TRBD2. This CDR3 has 16 amino acids. CDR1 is SGHRS, CDR2 YFSETQ, per germline. V gave up 3 bases and J gave up 4 bases; unmatched junction bases: 7. Variable domain in full (rest from reference TRBV5-1 and TRBJ2-1): KAGVTQTPRYLIKTRGQQVTLSCSPISGHRSVSWYQQTPGQGLQFLFEYFSETQRNKGNFPGRFSGRQFSNSRSEMNVSTLELGDSALYLCASSWETSGPYNEQFFGPGTRLTVL.

The chain uses TRBV6-5 and TRBJ2-5; 8 nucleotides align to TRBD2. CDR3 size: 16 residues. Germline V gene lookup returns CDR1 MNHEY and CDR2 SVGAGI. J lost 4 bases, V lost 3 bases, and 10 bases had no gene match. CDR3 residues: CASSYVFSGTGETQYF. The DNA of the CDR3 is TGTGCCAGCAGTTATGTTTTTAGCGGGACGGGAGAGACCCAGTACTTC.

This clone was picked up one time. The chain recombines TRBV6-1 with TRBJ2-3; D may be TRBD1 (5 bases). The CDR3 extends over 16 amino acids. Germline lookup yields CDR1 MNHNS and CDR2 SASEGT. V lost 2 bases and J lost 4, with 16 bases in between. This chain's CDR3 is CASSEIILRGADTQYF. DNA for the CDR3: TGTGCCAGCAGTGAAATCATCCTAAGGGGTGCAGATACGCAGTATTTT.

The V gene is TRBV7-8, the J gene TRBJ1-5; possibly TRBD1 for D (6 bases). The CDR3 consists of 15 residues. V gave up 1 base and J gave up 0 bases, with 7 bases separating them. Germline values: CDR1 SGHVS, CDR2 FQNEAQ. CDR3 nucleotides: TGTGCCAGCAGCTTAGACAGGGTTAGCAATCAGCCCCAGCATTTT. Protein product: CASSLDRVSNQPQHF.

The rearrangement uses TRBV13 and TRBJ2-7; the match to TRBD1 covers 8 bases. Germline V CDR1 and CDR2: PRHDT, FYEKMQ (reference sequence). The CDR3 is made up of 15 amino acids. V was clipped by 5 bases and J by 2 bases; unmatched bases: 8. CDR3 in amino acids: CASSPRGQGTYEQYF. The CDR3 nucleotides are TGTGCCAGCAGCCCCCGTGGACAGGGAACCTACGAGCAGTACTTC.

This clone was recorded once. The DNA of the CDR3 is TGTGCCAGCAGCTTAGAGGGTTATCTTAGCACAGATACGCAGTATTTT. As protein: CASSLEGYLSTDTQYF. V is TRBV7-8 and J is TRBJ2-3, with D unclear. CDR1 SGHVS and CDR2 FQNEAQ come from the germline V gene. Trimming stripped 1 base from V and 0 bases from J, with 11 bases between. The CDR3 has 16 amino acids.

The V gene is TRBV4-1, the J gene TRBJ2-7, with 14 bases that match TRBD2. Germline V CDR1 and CDR2: MGHRA, YSYEKL. V shed 2 bases, J shed 6 bases, and the junction held 6 bases outside the gene matches. This CDR3 spans 16 amino acids. CDR3: CASSQRLAGGVAEQYF. CDR3 coding DNA: TGCGCCAGCAGCCAACGACTAGCGGGAGGGGTAGCCGAGCAGTACTTC.

This chain uses TRBV7-8 with TRBJ2-1; TRBD2 matches at 13 bases. The CDR3 is made up of 15 amino acids. The germline V gene has CDR1 SGHVS and CDR2 FQNEAQ. The V and J ends lost 4 bases and 9 bases, in that order; junction bases with no gene match: 6. This chain's CDR3 is CASSWTSGSVPEQFF. CDR3 coding DNA: TGTGCCAGCAGCTGGACTAGCGGGAGTGTGCCTGAGCAGTTCTTC.

The rearrangement links TRBV18 to TRBJ2-3; no clear D. The CDR3 spans 13 residues. Per germline, CDR1 KGHSH and CDR2 LQKENI. V lost 5 bases and J 7 bases, leaving 13 bases between the germline ends. In DNA, the CDR3 is TGTGCCAGCTCATCGATCACGATCCATACGCAGTATTTT. It encodes CASSSITIHTQYF.

The chain's CDR3 is CASSLDLGQETQYF. The CDR3 nucleotides are TGTGCCAGCAGCTTGGATTTGGGCCAAGAGACCCAGTACTTC. The J gene is TRBJ2-5, the V gene TRBV5-4; D call uncertain. V dropped 0 bases and J dropped 1 base, with 7 bases sitting between them. The CDR3 spans 14 residues. Germline CDR1 is SGHNT and CDR2 is YYREEE (reference sequence).

The CDR3 loop reads CASSIKADRSPNTEAFF. CDR3 coding DNA: TGTGCCAGTAGTATAAAGGCGGACAGGTCGCCTAACACTGAAGCTTTCTTT. The V call is TRBV19, the J call TRBJ1-1; TRBD1 aligns across 7 bases. Germline V gene data show CDR1 as LNHDA and CDR2 as SQIVND (reference sequence). The CDR3 contains 17 residues. V was pared by 2 bases and J by 2 bases, with 11 bases of the junction left unmatched.

The chain links TRBV11-2 to TRBJ2-7; D is perhaps TRBD2 (7 bases). CDR3 size: 15 residues. CDR1 is SGHAT and CDR2 is FQNNGV in the germline V gene. The V and J ends lost 1 base and 3 bases respectively, with 13 bases between them. In DNA form, the CDR3 reads TGTGCCAGCAGCTTAGGGGGGGGCGTCGGCTACGAGCAGTACTTC. Translation gives CASSLGGGVGYEQYF.